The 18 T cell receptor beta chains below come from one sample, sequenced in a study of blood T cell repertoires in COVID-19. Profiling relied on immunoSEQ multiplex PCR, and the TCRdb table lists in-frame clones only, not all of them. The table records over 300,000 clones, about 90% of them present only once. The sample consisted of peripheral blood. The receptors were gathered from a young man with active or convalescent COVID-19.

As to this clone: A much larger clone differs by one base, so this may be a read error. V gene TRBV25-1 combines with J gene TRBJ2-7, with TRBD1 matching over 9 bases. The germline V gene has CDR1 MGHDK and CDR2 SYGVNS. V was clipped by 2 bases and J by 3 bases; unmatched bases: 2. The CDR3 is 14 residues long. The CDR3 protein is CASSEGTGYYEQYF. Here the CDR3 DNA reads TGTGCCAGCAGTGAAGGGACAGGGTACTACGAGCAGTACTTC.

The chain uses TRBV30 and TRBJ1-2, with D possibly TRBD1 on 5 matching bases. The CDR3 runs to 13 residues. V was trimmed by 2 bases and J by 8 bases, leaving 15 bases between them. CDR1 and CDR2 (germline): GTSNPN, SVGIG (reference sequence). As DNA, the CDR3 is TGTGCCTGGAGTAGGCAGGGATATGGAGGCTACACCTTC. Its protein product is CAWSRQGYGGYTF.

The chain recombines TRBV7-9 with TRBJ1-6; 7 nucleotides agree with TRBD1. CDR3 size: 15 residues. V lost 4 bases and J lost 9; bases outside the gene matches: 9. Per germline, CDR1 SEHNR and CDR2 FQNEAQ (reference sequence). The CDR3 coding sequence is TGTGCCAGCAGCTCGATCGACAGGGAGTTTTCACCCCTCCACTTT. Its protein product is CASSSIDREFSPLHF.

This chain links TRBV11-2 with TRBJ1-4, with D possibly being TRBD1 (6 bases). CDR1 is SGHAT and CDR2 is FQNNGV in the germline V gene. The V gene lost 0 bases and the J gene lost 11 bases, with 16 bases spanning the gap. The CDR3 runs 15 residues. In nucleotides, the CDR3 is TGTGCCAGCAGCTTAGACCTCGGGGGGCAGGACAAACTGTTTTTT. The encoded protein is CASSLDLGGQDKLFF.

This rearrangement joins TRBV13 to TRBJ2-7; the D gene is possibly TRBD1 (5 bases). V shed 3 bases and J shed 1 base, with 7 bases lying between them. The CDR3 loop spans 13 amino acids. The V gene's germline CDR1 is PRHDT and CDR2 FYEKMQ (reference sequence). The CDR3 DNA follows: TGTGCCAGCAGCTTGACAGTATCCTACGAGCAGTACTTC. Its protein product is CASSLTVSYEQYF. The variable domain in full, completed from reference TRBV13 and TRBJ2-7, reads AAGVIQSPRHLIKEKRETATLKCYPIPRHDTVYWYQQGPGQDPQFLISFYEKMQSDKGSIPDRFSAQQFSDYHSELNMSSLELGDSALYFCASSLTVSYEQYFGPGTRLTVT.

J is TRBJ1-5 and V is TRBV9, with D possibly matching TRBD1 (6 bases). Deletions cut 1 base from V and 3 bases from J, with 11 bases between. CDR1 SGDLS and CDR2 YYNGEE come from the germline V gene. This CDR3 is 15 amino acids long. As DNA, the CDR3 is TGTGCCAGCAGCGTAAGGGGGTTGAACAATCAGCCCCAGCATTTT. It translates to CASSVRGLNNQPQHF.

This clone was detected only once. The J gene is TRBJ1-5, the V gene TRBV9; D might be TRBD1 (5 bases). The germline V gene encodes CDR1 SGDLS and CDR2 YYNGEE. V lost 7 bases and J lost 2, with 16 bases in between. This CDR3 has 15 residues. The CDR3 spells CASGEGGARNQPQHF. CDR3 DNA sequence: TGTGCCAGCGGGGAGGGCGGGGCCCGCAATCAGCCCCAGCATTTT.

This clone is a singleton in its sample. The CDR3 bases are TGTGCCAGCAGCCCTATGGGGGGGTCTGGGGCCAACGTCCTGACTTTC. This sequence encodes CASSPMGGSGANVLTF. This sequence joins TRBV27 and TRBJ2-6; 7 nucleotides match TRBD2. Germline V gives CDR1 MNHEY, CDR2 SMNVEV (reference sequence). This CDR3 contains 16 residues. V was pared by 6 bases and J by 1 base, with 6 bases of the junction left unmatched.

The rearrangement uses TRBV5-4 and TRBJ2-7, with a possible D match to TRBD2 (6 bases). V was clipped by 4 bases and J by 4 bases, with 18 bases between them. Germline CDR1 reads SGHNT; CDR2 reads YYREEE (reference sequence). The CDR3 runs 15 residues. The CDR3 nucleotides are TGTGCCAGCAGCCCGAGGAGGGGATTGGTTTACGAGCAGTACTTC. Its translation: CASSPRRGLVYEQYF.

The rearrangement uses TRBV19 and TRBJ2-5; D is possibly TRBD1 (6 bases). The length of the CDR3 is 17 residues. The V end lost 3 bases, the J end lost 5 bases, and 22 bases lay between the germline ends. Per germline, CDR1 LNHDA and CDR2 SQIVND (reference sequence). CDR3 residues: CASSMGTTIRRIETQYF. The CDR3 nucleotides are TGTGCCAGTAGTATGGGGACAACTATTCGAAGAATTGAGACCCAGTACTTC.

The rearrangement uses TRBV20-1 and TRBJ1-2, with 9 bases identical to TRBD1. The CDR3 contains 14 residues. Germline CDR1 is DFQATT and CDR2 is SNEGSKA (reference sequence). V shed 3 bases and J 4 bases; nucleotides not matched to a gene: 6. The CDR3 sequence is CSASSTGGTYGYTF. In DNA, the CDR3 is TGCAGTGCTAGTAGCACAGGGGGCACCTATGGCTACACCTTC.

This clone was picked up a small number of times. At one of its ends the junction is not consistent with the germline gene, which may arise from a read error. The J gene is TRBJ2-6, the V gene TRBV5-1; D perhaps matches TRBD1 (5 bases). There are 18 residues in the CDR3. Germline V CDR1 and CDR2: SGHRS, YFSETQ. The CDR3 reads CASSYLPPRMSGANVLTF. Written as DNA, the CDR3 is TGCGCCAGCAGCTACCTCCCCCCTCGGATGTCTGGGGCCAACGTGCTGACTTTC.

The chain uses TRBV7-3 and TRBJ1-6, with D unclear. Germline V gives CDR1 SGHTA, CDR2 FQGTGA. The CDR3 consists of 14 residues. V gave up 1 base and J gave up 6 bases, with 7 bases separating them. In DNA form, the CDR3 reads TGTGCCAGCAGCTTAAGTCTAACTAATTCACCCCTCCACTTT. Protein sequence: CASSLSLTNSPLHF.

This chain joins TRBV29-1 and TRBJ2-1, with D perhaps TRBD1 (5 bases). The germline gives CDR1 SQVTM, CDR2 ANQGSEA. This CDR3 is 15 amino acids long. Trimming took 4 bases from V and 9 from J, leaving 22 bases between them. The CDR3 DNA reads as TGCAGCGTTGGAGCCGGTCAGGGCATGGGTGCTGAGCAGTTCTTC. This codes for CSVGAGQGMGAEQFF.

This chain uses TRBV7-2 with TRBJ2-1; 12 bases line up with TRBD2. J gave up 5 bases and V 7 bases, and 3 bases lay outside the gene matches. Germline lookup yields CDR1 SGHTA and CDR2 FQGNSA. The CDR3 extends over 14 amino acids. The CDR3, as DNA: TGTGCCAGCACCCGGACTAGCGGGGACAATGAGCAGTTCTTC. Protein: CASTRTSGDNEQFF. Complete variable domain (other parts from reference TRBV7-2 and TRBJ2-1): GAGVSQSPSNKVTEKGKDVELRCDPISGHTALYWYRQSLGQGLEFLIYFQGNSAPDKSGLPSDRFSAERTGGSVSTLTIQRTQQEDSAVYLCASTRTSGDNEQFFGPGTRLTVL.

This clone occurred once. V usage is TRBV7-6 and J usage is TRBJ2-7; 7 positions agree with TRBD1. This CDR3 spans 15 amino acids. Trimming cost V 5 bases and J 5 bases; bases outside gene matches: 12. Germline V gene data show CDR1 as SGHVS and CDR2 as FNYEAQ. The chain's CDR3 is CASSEPNRGKNEQYF. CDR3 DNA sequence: TGTGCCAGCAGCGAGCCCAACAGGGGTAAGAACGAGCAGTACTTC.

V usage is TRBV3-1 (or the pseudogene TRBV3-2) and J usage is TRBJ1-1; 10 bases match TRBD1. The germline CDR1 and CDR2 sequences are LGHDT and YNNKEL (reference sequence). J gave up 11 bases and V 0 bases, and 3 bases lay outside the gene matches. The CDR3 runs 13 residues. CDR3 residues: CASSQDQTGGAFF. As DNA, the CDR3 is TGTGCCAGCAGCCAAGATCAGACAGGGGGCGCTTTCTTT.

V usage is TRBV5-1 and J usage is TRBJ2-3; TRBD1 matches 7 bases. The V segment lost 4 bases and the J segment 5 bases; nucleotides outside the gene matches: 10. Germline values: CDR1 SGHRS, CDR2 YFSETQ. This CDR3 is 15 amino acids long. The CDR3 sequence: CASSPRDSGRDTQYF. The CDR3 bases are TGCGCCAGCAGCCCAAGGGACAGTGGAAGAGATACGCAGTATTTT.